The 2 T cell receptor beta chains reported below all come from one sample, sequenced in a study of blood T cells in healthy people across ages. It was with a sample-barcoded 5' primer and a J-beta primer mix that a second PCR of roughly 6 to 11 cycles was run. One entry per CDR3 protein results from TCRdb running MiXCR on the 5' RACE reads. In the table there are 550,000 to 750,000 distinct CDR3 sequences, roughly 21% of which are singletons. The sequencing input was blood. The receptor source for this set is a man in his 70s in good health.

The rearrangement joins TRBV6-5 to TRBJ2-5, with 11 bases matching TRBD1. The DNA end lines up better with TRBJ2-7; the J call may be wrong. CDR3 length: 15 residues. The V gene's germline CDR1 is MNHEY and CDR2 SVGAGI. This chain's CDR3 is CASSYGGQGVNEQYF. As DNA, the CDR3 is TGTGCCAGCAGTTACGGGGGACAGGGGGTTAACGAGCAGTACTTC.

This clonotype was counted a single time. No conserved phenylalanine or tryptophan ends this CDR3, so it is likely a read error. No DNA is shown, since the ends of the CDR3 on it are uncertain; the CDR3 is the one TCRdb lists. CDR3 amino acids: CASSQDGTEV. The chain combines TRBV3-1 with TRBJ2-3; the table's TRBD1 call for D was not verified on the DNA. Inclusive of both ends, the CDR3 amounts to 10 amino acids. Germline CDR1 is LGHDT and CDR2 is YNNKEL (reference sequence).